This T cell receptor beta chain was identified during a study of T-cell reconstitution after alpha-beta-depleted transplantation in children. A TCRbeta library incorporating unique molecular identifiers was prepared. TCRdb recomputed calls from the PCR reads with MiXCR, one row per CDR3 protein. The sample contains some 120,000 distinct CDR3 sequences, under 25% of which appear only once. Study-wide results and caveats: Hyperexpanded clones declined; after one year, newly produced T cells mostly supplied diversity.

CDR1 is DFQATT, CDR2 SNEGSKA, per germline (reference sequence). This CDR3 comprises 17 residues. V gave up 2 bases and J gave up 9 bases, with 23 bases separating them. This clonotype was picked up many times. Its antigen remains unknown. The chain is built from TRBV20-1 and TRBJ1-6, with D unresolved. This specimen consisted of PBMCs, mostly from graft donor cells, obtained 180 days after TCRalphabeta/CD19-depleted stem cell transplant. The receptor was derived from a male patient between 2 and 10 years old who had a stem cell transplant for chronic granulomatous disease, so the T cells may come from the graft donor. The CDR3 spells CSARSSSGRRFGSPLHF. CDR3 in DNA: TGCAGTGCTAGATCGTCTAGTGGCAGAAGGTTTGGTTCACCCCTCCACTTT.